This T cell receptor (beta chain) emerged from a study of blood T cell repertoires in COVID-19. Background on the study: The origin of the acute and convalescent COVID-19 samples was the United States, Italy and Spain. Nucleic acid was either cDNA or gDNA, and it came from T cells, B-cell-depleted T cells, or PBMCs.

V lost 8 bases and J lost 5; bases outside the gene matches: 4. The germline gives CDR1 SGHTA, CDR2 FQGTGA. The CDR3 is made up of 12 amino acids. Per the authors' pipeline: Nucleated cell counts were estimated from reference gene primer amplification. Measured with immunoSEQ multiplex PCR; TCRdb has only the in-frame clones, and not every one. V and J calls and clone size are those listed in that table; D and trimming were worked out from the DNA. The profile shows 150,000 to 200,000 clones, approximately 86% of them singletons. Sequenced: peripheral blood. The origin of this receptor is a man in his fifties or sixties with acute or convalescent COVID-19. The V call is TRBV7-3, the J call TRBJ2-3; 7 nucleotides match TRBD2. The DNA of the CDR3 is TGTGCCAGCGGGAGGGCGGGAGATACGCAGTATTTT. It encodes CASGRAGDTQYF.